The clone carrying this T cell receptor beta chain was picked up a small number of times. This sample is part of a study of identical twins. TCRdb re-called the 5' RACE reads through MiXCR, storing one row per CDR3 protein. In the table there are approximately 500,000 distinct CDR3 sequences, less than 25% of which are singletons. CDR3 length: 14 residues. V lost 0 bases to trimming and J lost 7 bases; unmatched junction nucleotides: 4. CDR1 is SGHRS, CDR2 YFSETQ, per germline. These data also featured in a second study, about T cells expressing NK-cell markers.

Input material: CD4+ T cells sorted from blood. The chain uses TRBV5-1 and TRBJ1-3; 7 bases agree with TRBD1. The receptor was isolated from a woman in her late teens or twenties in good health. CDR3 coding DNA: TGCGCCAGCAGCTTGGATACAGGGGACAACACCATATATTTT. It specifies CASSLDTGDNTIYF.